Reported below is one T cell receptor (beta chain). Its cognate antigen has yet to be identified. No much larger clone is present one base from it, and per-base qualities are unavailable. The germline V and J ends show losses of 4 bases and 3 bases respectively, and no gene match explains 0 bases of the junction. The CDR3 numbers 12 residues from cysteine through phenylalanine. Only the CDR3 portion is preserved as DNA: 36 bases, with reading frame beginning at the first base. The germline V gene supplies CDR1 SQVTM and CDR2 ANQGSEA. This specimen comes from a study of PD-1 blockade in classical Hodgkin lymphoma (dated by TCRdb to the early 2020s). For context, the study as a whole: Nivolumab dosing was 3 mg/kg intravenously every 2 weeks, continuing until either disease progression or unacceptable toxicity. The study used TCR beta sequencing and CyTOF to define a peripheral blood immune signature of response to PD-1 blockade in classical Hodgkin lymphoma.

The time point label corresponds to: cycle 1 day 1 (C1D1), immediately before nivolumab initiation. Every trial patient had relapsed following autologous stem cell transplantation, and prior brentuximab vedotin exposure was what differed among cohorts A, B and C. A Miltenyi CD4+ T cell isolation kit was used for magnetic negative selection to purify CD4+ T cells from thawed PBMCs. The trial cohort included 50 to 70 patients with relapsed/refractory classical Hodgkin lymphoma, and each patient had a best overall response of complete response, partial response or progressive disease. Single-agent nivolumab was administered to trial patients in the multi-cohort phase II CheckMate 205 trial. Best overall response was determined by an independent review committee according to the 2007 International Working Group response criteria. Trial PBMCs were collected just before the start of nivolumab (C1D1) and during therapy at cycle 2 day 1 and cycle 4 day 1. Peripheral blood was collected in 8 mL Vacutainer Cell Preparation Tubes, from which PBMCs were isolated by centrifugation and then cryopreserved. Purified CD4+ and CD8+ fractions were prepared only for cases where an additional PBMC sample was available. Magnetically labelled cells were depleted on LS columns in a quadroMACS separator, and the flow-through was collected as the purified fraction.

Genomic DNA was isolated using the Qiagen DNeasy kit from unsorted PBMCs as well as from negatively selected CD4+ and CD8+ fractions. TCR beta CDR3 regions were amplified by immunoSEQ multiplex PCR using primers annealing to V and J segments. A synthetic immune receptor repertoire was used to minimize amplification bias, and any residual bias was removed computationally once sequencing was done. In the authors' own workflow: Custom Python scripts were used to quantify repertoire diversity as the Shannon entropy index. Unsorted, CD4+ and CD8+ repertoires were analyzed separately, except in combined analyses where CD4+ and CD8+ sequences were merged in silico. Clonal expansion was defined as a frequency increase of at least 2-fold after treatment compared with C1D1, and clones undetected at baseline were assigned a pseudocount of 0.5. Clones with 0 or 1 copy at C1D1 were defined as singleton clones, while clones with 2 or more copies were defined as non-singleton clones. Clones expanded in unsorted samples were labelled as CD4+, CD8+ or unknown by matching protein sequences in sorted samples from the same patient. Wilcoxon tests were applied to paired samples to test diversity changes from C1D1 to C4D1. In its TCRdb copy, this immuneACCESS table keeps in-frame sequences only and misses some clones. Where compared with another copy, unresolved V genes explain less than half of these, and the others have no known cause. The V and J calls and clone size were taken over from that table, and D and trimming were inferred from the DNA. The sample data list 30,000 to 35,000 clones, and about 93% of these were observed just once. Clones ranked in the top ten supply 0.2% to 0.3% of the sample.

Broader findings and caveats from the paper: Baseline TCR diversity was reported to be lower in newly diagnosed patients than in healthy donors, and even lower in relapsed/refractory patients. CD4+ but not CD8+ TCR diversity rose significantly by C4D1 (p=0.0027 vs p=0.16), most apparent in complete responders (p=0.02). The study was restricted to a single clinical trial cohort, and the causes of repertoire differences, possibly disease activity or prior therapy, were left undefined. Among trial patients, those achieving complete response had baseline diversity similar to that of newly diagnosed patients, while diversity was significantly lower in partial responders and progressors. Diversity was lower in patients who began nivolumab less than 1 year after ASCT, so these patients were left out of later analyses to avoid confounding by immune reconstitution.

The sample in question was CD4+ T cells from blood, obtained at baseline. The rearranged chain carries TRBV29-1 and TRBJ2-1, and TRBD1 matches 7 of the central bases. This TCR derives from a human donor with classical Hodgkin lymphoma. The DNA is as follows: TGCAGCGTTGGGACAGGCTACAATGAGCAGTTCTTC. The translation is CSVGTGYNEQFF.